This T cell receptor beta chain was found in a study of chemoradiotherapy in HPV16-positive cancers. This clone has only a few counts. Profiled with immunoSEQ multiplex PCR; TCRdb holds only in-frame clones, not every one. The sample yields over 8,000 clones, around 66% seen once. With 5 bases removed from V and 7 bases from J, the gap between germline ends came to 15 bases. The CDR3 length is 13 residues. The germline V gene encodes CDR1 ENHRY and CDR2 SYGVKD. This TCR derives from a human donor with HPV-associated anogenital cancer. The sample was gathered from a patient who underwent chemoradiotherapy. The chain carries TRBV10-3 and TRBJ2-7; D is perhaps TRBD1 (5 bases). The CDR3 loop is CAISKAPQGEQYF. CDR3 nucleotides: TGTGCCATCAGTAAGGCTCCCCAGGGAGAGCAGTACTTC.